Sequencing of this TCR beta chain was carried out in a study of cytomegalovirus exposure and HLA in healthy donors. Germline assignment: CDR1 MNHEY and CDR2 SMNVEV (reference sequence). V was pared by 1 base and J by 5 bases, with 14 bases of the junction left unmatched. This CDR3 has 19 residues. The PCR employed 60 Vbeta primers together with 13 Jbeta primers. Clones were read by immunoSEQ multiplex PCR, and TCRdb kept only the in-frame ones, dropping some. The sample shows around 100,000 clones, 74% of them seen only once. Sequencing used PBMCs. The chain recombines TRBV27 with TRBJ2-5, with 12 nucleotides matching TRBD2. The TCR was taken from a man aged 30 to 39 in good health and CMV-seropositive. The CDR3 nucleotides are TGTGCCAGCAGTTTATGGGCGACTAGCGGGGGCCCCCGGCCGGAGACCCAGTACTTC. It translates to CASSLWATSGGPRPETQYF.